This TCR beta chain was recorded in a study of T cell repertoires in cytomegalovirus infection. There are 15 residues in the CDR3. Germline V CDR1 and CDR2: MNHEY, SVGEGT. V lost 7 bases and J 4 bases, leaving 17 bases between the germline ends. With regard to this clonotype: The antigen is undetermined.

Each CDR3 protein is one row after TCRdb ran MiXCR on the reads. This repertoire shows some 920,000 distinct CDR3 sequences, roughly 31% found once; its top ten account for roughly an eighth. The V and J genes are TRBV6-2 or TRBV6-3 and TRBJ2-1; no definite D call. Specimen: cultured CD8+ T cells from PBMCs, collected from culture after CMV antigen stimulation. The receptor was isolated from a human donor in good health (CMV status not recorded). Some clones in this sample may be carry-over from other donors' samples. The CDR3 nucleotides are TGTGCCAGCACACTAAACACCGTGGTATACAATGAGCAGTTCTTC. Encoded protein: CASTLNTVVYNEQFF.